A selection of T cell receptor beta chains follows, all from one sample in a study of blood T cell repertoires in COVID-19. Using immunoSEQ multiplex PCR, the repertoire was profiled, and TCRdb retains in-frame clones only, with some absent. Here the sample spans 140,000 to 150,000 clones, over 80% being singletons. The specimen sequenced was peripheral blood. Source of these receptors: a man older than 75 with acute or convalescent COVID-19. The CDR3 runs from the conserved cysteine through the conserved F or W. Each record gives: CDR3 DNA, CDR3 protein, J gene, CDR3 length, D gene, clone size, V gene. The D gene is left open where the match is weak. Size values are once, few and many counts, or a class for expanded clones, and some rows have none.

DNA: TGTGCCAGCAGTGAAGACAGGGGGACAGAGACCCAGTACTTC
CDR3: CASSEDRGTETQYF
J: TRBJ2-5
length: 14
D: TRBD1
size: -
V: TRBV2

DNA: TGTGCCAGCAGCCCCCGGGACACACGAGGGCAGCCCCAGCATTTT
CDR3: CASSPRDTRGQPQHF
J: TRBJ1-5
length: 15
D: -
size: -
V: TRBV27

DNA: TGTGCCAGCAGCCCTACAGGGGGCGCCGGCGGGGAGCTGTTTTTT
CDR3: CASSPTGGAGGELFF
J: TRBJ2-2
length: 15
D: TRBD1
size: once
V: TRBV3-1/TRBV3-2

DNA: TGTGCCAGCAGCTATTCGGGGGGAAACTACGAGCAGTACTTC
CDR3: CASSYSGGNYEQYF
J: TRBJ2-7
length: 14
D: TRBD2
size: -
V: TRBV7-2

DNA: TGTGCCAGCGGGGGGGGACGGCTCTCTGGGTATGGCTACACCTTC
CDR3: CASGGGRLSGYGYTF
J: TRBJ1-2
length: 15
D: -
size: -
V: TRBV6-5

DNA: TGCGCCAGCAAGCTAGCGGTTGGTCCCTACAATGAGCAGTTCTTC
CDR3: CASKLAVGPYNEQFF
J: TRBJ2-1
length: 15
D: TRBD2
size: once
V: TRBV4-1

DNA: TGCGCCAGCAGCATTGGACAGAAGTCTAATGAAAAACTGTTTTTT
CDR3: CASSIGQKSNEKLFF
J: TRBJ1-4
length: 15
D: -
size: few
V: TRBV5-1

DNA: TGTGCCATCAGCCGAGCGACAGGGGGCGGCGAGCAGTACTTC
CDR3: CAISRATGGGEQYF
J: TRBJ2-7
length: 14
D: TRBD1
size: -
V: TRBV10-3

DNA: TGTGCCAGCAGGAGGGACGGACAGGGGTACTATGGCTACACCTTC
CDR3: CASRRDGQGYYGYTF
J: TRBJ1-2
length: 15
D: TRBD1
size: -
V: TRBV28

DNA: TGTGCCAGCAGCACCTCTCCGGGACAGGAAAATGGCTACACCTTC
CDR3: CASSTSPGQENGYTF
J: TRBJ1-2
length: 15
D: TRBD1
size: -
V: TRBV5-4

DNA: TGTGCCAGCAACCTCGAGGGAGGTTGGGGGAAAAACTATGGCTACACCTTC
CDR3: CASNLEGGWGKNYGYTF
J: TRBJ1-2
length: 17
D: -
size: -
V: TRBV28

DNA: TGTGCCAGCAGTTTAGGGGGGCGGAATGGCTACACCTTC
CDR3: CASSLGGRNGYTF
J: TRBJ1-2
length: 13
D: -
size: -
V: TRBV12-3/TRBV12-4

DNA: TGTGCCAGCAGCTCCTGGGCAGTTTCACCCCTCCACTTT
CDR3: CASSSWAVSPLHF
J: TRBJ1-6
length: 13
D: -
size: -
V: TRBV11-2

DNA: TGTGCCAGCAGGAGAGGGGAGGGTAATGGCTACACCTTC
CDR3: CASRRGEGNGYTF
J: TRBJ1-2
length: 13
D: -
size: -
V: TRBV12-3/TRBV12-4

DNA: TGCAGCGTTCCAGAACCCACCAACTATGGCTACACCTTC
CDR3: CSVPEPTNYGYTF
J: TRBJ1-2
length: 13
D: -
size: -
V: TRBV29-1

DNA: TGTGCCAGCAGCGAATATAGCGGGCCCTTATACGAGCAGTACTTC
CDR3: CASSEYSGPLYEQYF
J: TRBJ2-7
length: 15
D: TRBD2
size: once
V: TRBV6-4

DNA: TGTGCCAGCAGCTTAGATCGTGGGTCGGGTTCCGAGCAGTACTTC
CDR3: CASSLDRGSGSEQYF
J: TRBJ2-7
length: 15
D: -
size: -
V: TRBV11-2

DNA: TGTGCCAGCAGCGGCACAGGGGGAAACCAGCCCCAGCATTTT
CDR3: CASSGTGGNQPQHF
J: TRBJ1-5
length: 14
D: TRBD1
size: -
V: TRBV5-5

DNA: TGTGCCAGCAGCTTTTCAGGGGGAAATATTCCAACTAATGAAAAACTGTTTTTT
CDR3: CASSFSGGNIPTNEKLFF
J: TRBJ1-4
length: 18
D: TRBD1
size: -
V: TRBV7-9

DNA: TGCAGTGCTAGTTCCGCCGGGCGTCTAACTAGCGGGTCGTACAATGAGCAGTTCTTC
CDR3: CSASSAGRLTSGSYNEQFF
J: TRBJ2-1
length: 19
D: TRBD2
size: -
V: TRBV20-1

DNA: TGTGCCAGCAGCGCTTTAGGGGATCATTCACCCCTCCACTTT
CDR3: CASSALGDHSPLHF
J: TRBJ1-6
length: 14
D: -
size: once
V: TRBV11-2

DNA: TGTGCCAGCAGCCGAGGGATCCAAACTACGAACACTGAAGCTTTCTTT
CDR3: CASSRGIQTTNTEAFF
J: TRBJ1-1
length: 16
D: -
size: -
V: TRBV3-1/TRBV3-2

DNA: TGTGCCAGCAGCGCGGGGGGCGACTCCTACAATGAGCAGTTCTTC
CDR3: CASSAGGDSYNEQFF
J: TRBJ2-1
length: 15
D: TRBD2
size: -
V: TRBV7-6

DNA: TGTGCCAGCAGTGGCAGGGTGCAAATGGGTAATGAAAAACTGTTTTTT
CDR3: CASSGRVQMGNEKLFF
J: TRBJ1-4
length: 16
D: -
size: -
V: TRBV2

DNA: TGCGCCAGCAGCGTAGCGGAAATCAGATTTAGCTCCTACAATGAGCAGTTCTTC
CDR3: CASSVAEIRFSSYNEQFF
J: TRBJ2-1
length: 18
D: -
size: once
V: TRBV5-1

DNA: TGTGCCAGCACCTTAGGGGGACAGGGAAATGAAAAACTGTTTTTT
CDR3: CASTLGGQGNEKLFF
J: TRBJ1-4
length: 15
D: TRBD1
size: -
V: TRBV28

DNA: TGTGCCAGCTCACCACCGACAGGGGACGATAATGAAAAACTGTTTTTT
CDR3: CASSPPTGDDNEKLFF
J: TRBJ1-4
length: 16
D: TRBD1
size: -
V: TRBV18

DNA: TGTGCCAGCTCACCACCCCAGGGTTTGGGGGAAAAACTGTTTTTT
CDR3: CASSPPQGLGEKLFF
J: TRBJ1-4
length: 15
D: -
size: -
V: TRBV18

DNA: TGTGCCAGCAGCGTAGGAGTAGCGGGGGGCAAGTCAGATACGCAGTATTTT
CDR3: CASSVGVAGGKSDTQYF
J: TRBJ2-3
length: 17
D: TRBD2
size: -
V: TRBV9

DNA: TGCGCCAGCAGCCAAGGACAGGGGGCGCTCGGCTACACCTTC
CDR3: CASSQGQGALGYTF
J: TRBJ1-2
length: 14
D: TRBD1
size: -
V: TRBV4-1

DNA: TGTGCCAGTAGTAGCGACAGCTGGGGTGAAAAACTGTTTTTT
CDR3: CASSSDSWGEKLFF
J: TRBJ1-4
length: 14
D: -
size: once
V: TRBV19

DNA: TGTGCCAGCAGTGAGCAGGGGGCGGTGGGGGCCAACGTCCTGACTTTC
CDR3: CASSEQGAVGANVLTF
J: TRBJ2-6
length: 16
D: TRBD1
size: once
V: TRBV2

DNA: TGTGCCAGCAGCCAAGACCCCCAGGGGGCTTCACCCCTCCACTTT
CDR3: CASSQDPQGASPLHF
J: TRBJ1-6
length: 15
D: TRBD1
size: -
V: TRBV4-2

DNA: TGTGCCAGCAGCTTGGACAGGGGCCATGCTCAGCCCCAGCATTTT
CDR3: CASSLDRGHAQPQHF
J: TRBJ1-5
length: 15
D: TRBD1
size: -
V: TRBV5-4

DNA: TGTGCCTGGAATCCGGGACAGCTGAACACTGAAGCTTTCTTT
CDR3: CAWNPGQLNTEAFF
J: TRBJ1-1
length: 14
D: TRBD1
size: -
V: TRBV30

DNA: TGCGCCAGCAGCTTACTAGGACAGGGTGTGAACACTGAAGCTTTCTTT
CDR3: CASSLLGQGVNTEAFF
J: TRBJ1-1
length: 16
D: TRBD1
size: -
V: TRBV5-1

DNA: TGTGCCAGCATCGCAAACAGCATTCCTAATGAAAAACTGTTTTTT
CDR3: CASIANSIPNEKLFF
J: TRBJ1-4
length: 15
D: -
size: -
V: TRBV2

DNA: TGTGCCAGCAGTCCGTTTGGACATGTCGAAAAACTGTTTTTT
CDR3: CASSPFGHVEKLFF
J: TRBJ1-4
length: 14
D: -
size: once
V: TRBV6-5

DNA: TGTGCCACTCAGGACAGGGGAGGACTAGGTAATCAGCCCCAGCATTTT
CDR3: CATQDRGGLGNQPQHF
J: TRBJ1-5
length: 16
D: TRBD1
size: -
V: TRBV27

DNA: TGCGCCAGCAGCTTTGACAACTCTGGGGCCAACGTCCTGACTTTC
CDR3: CASSFDNSGANVLTF
J: TRBJ2-6
length: 15
D: -
size: -
V: TRBV5-1

DNA: TGTGCCAGCAGCGGGACTAGCGGGCGAAGCTCCTACAATGAGCAGTTCTTC
CDR3: CASSGTSGRSSYNEQFF
J: TRBJ2-1
length: 17
D: TRBD2
size: -
V: TRBV7-9

DNA: TGTGCCAGCAGCTTAGGGCAGTTGAACACTGAAGCTTTCTTT
CDR3: CASSLGQLNTEAFF
J: TRBJ1-1
length: 14
D: -
size: -
V: TRBV7-9

DNA: TGTGCCAGCAGTTCGGGACAGGGTGTTTACGAGCAGTACTTC
CDR3: CASSSGQGVYEQYF
J: TRBJ2-7
length: 14
D: TRBD1
size: -
V: TRBV28